A single sample gave rise to the 14 T cell receptor beta chains below, sequenced in a study of vaccination and CD4 T cells after COVID-19. The antigens of these receptors remain unknown. Sequencing of the DNA from cultured CD4+ T cells was carried out with the Oncomine TCR Beta short-read assay. TCRdb recomputed calls from the PCR reads with MiXCR, one row per CDR3 protein. Of about 25,000 distinct CDR3 sequences listed, 43% are singletons. Indicated treatment: roughly 10-day PBMC culture with coronavirus spike peptide pools or control peptides (ViraFEST assay). The source material was CD4+ T cells from blood, cultured in vitro. The source is a human donor who had recovered from COVID-19.

This clonotype has just a few counts. The J gene is TRBJ1-1, the V gene TRBV18, with 8 bases matching TRBD1. The CDR3 has 16 amino acids. J gave up 4 bases and V 1 base, and 8 bases lay outside the gene matches. Per the germline V gene, CDR1 is KGHSH and CDR2 is LQKENI. The CDR3: CASSPLTTGGSTEAFF. Written as DNA, the CDR3 is TGTGCCAGCTCACCACTAACAACAGGGGGGTCCACTGAAGCTTTCTTT.

This rearrangement joins TRBV7-2 to TRBJ2-5; possibly TRBD1 or TRBD2 for D (5 bases each). This CDR3 region has 15 residues. Germline V lookup: CDR1 SGHTA, CDR2 FQGNSA. V shed 0 bases and J shed 2 bases, with 10 bases lying between them. CDR3 residues: CASSLAGRTQETQYF. The DNA of the CDR3 is TGTGCCAGCAGCTTAGCGGGACGGACTCAAGAGACCCAGTACTTC. Complete variable domain (other parts from reference TRBV7-2 and TRBJ2-5): GAGVSQSPSNKVTEKGKDVELRCDPISGHTALYWYRQSLGQGLEFLIYFQGNSAPDKSGLPSDRFSAERTGGSVSTLTIQRTQQEDSAVYLCASSLAGRTQETQYFGPGTRLLVL.

This clonotype appeared a few times. The chain has TRBV20-1 and TRBJ2-7, with TRBD1 identical over 9 bases. The CDR3 is 15 amino acids. The V segment lost 2 bases and the J segment 3 bases; nucleotides outside the gene matches: 8. Germline values: CDR1 DFQATT, CDR2 SNEGSKA (reference sequence). This CDR3 reads CSARTPGTGIYEQYF. The CDR3 DNA is TGCAGTGCTAGAACCCCCGGGACAGGGATCTACGAGCAGTACTTC.

V is TRBV5-4 and J is TRBJ2-5; tentative D call: TRBD2 (7 bases). Germline V gene sequence: CDR1 SGHNT, CDR2 YYREEE (reference sequence). Trimming removed 4 bases at V and 3 bases at J, with 16 bases between. CDR3 size: 15 residues. CDR3 loop: CASSERGGAEETQYF. CDR3 DNA sequence: TGTGCCAGCAGCGAAAGGGGGGGGGCAGAAGAGACCCAGTACTTC.

This clonotype was found a few times. V is TRBV6-5 and J is TRBJ1-2, with D unresolved. The V and J ends lost 0 bases and 6 bases respectively, with 11 bases between them. Germline CDR1 is MNHEY and CDR2 is SVGAGI. The CDR3 is 14 amino acids. In DNA, the CDR3 is TGTGCCAGCAGTTACTCTCCAGGACGGGATGGCTACACCTTC. Translating gives CASSYSPGRDGYTF.

This clonotype was seen more than once but under ten times. The chain links TRBV7-2 to TRBJ2-1; TRBD2 aligns across 13 bases. Trimming cost V 6 bases and J 7 bases; bases outside gene matches: 6. The CDR3 is made up of 15 amino acids. Per the germline V gene, CDR1 is SGHTA and CDR2 is FQGNSA. The CDR3 here is CASRRTSGSTNEQFF. For the CDR3, the DNA is TGTGCCAGCAGACGGACTAGCGGGAGTACGAATGAGCAGTTCTTC.

This CDR3 is CASSLSDRAGYTF. CDR3 sequence (DNA): TGTGCCAGCAGCCTCTCGGACAGGGCCGGCTACACCTTC. The rearrangement uses TRBV11-1 and TRBJ1-2, with 8 bases aligning to TRBD1. The germline CDR1 and CDR2 sequences are SGHAT and FQDESV (reference sequence). CDR3 length: 13 residues. J lost 8 bases, V lost 5 bases, and 7 bases had no gene match.

The gene calls are TRBV7-2 and TRBJ2-6; either TRBD1 or TRBD2 may supply D (5 bases each). Deletions cut 1 base from V and 2 bases from J, with 6 bases between. Germline loops: CDR1 SGHTA, CDR2 FQGNSA. The CDR3 sequence is 15 residues long. CDR3 region: CASSLGGAGANVLTF. The DNA of the CDR3 is TGTGCCAGCAGCTTAGGAGGGGCTGGGGCCAACGTCCTGACTTTC.

This clonotype counts as medium-sized (0.01 to 0.1%). J is TRBJ1-3 and V is TRBV20-1; D is ambiguous. The germline V gene has CDR1 DFQATT and CDR2 SNEGSKA (reference sequence). The CDR3 sequence is 13 residues long. Trimming took 6 bases from V and 2 from J, leaving 11 bases between them. The CDR3 coding sequence is TGCAGTGCCCCCCGGGCAGCTGGAAACACCATATATTTT. Protein: CSAPRAAGNTIYF.

For the CDR3, the DNA is TGTGCCAGCAGCTTATGGGGGAGCTCCTACAATGAGCAGTTCTTC. Amino acids: CASSLWGSSYNEQFF. V is TRBV7-6 and J is TRBJ2-1, with D perhaps matching TRBD1 or TRBD2 (5 bases each). Germline lookup yields CDR1 SGHVS and CDR2 FNYEAQ. The length of the CDR3 is 15 residues. Trimming removed 2 bases at V and 0 bases at J, with 8 bases between.

This chain connects TRBV20-1 to TRBJ1-5; D uncertain. Germline CDR1 is DFQATT and CDR2 is SNEGSKA (reference sequence). Trimming left V 2 bases short and J 5 bases short, with 13 bases between. This CDR3 spans 14 amino acids. The CDR3 nucleotides are TGCAGTGCTAGACCGTGGAGGACCGATCAGCCCCAGCATTTT. Its protein is CSARPWRTDQPQHF.

The sample holds a few counts of this clonotype. Written as DNA, the CDR3 is TGTGCCAGCAGCGTTAAGGAAACTGAAGCTTTCTTT. As protein: CASSVKETEAFF. The genes are TRBV7-2 and TRBJ1-1; no clear D. The length of the CDR3 is 12 residues. CDR1 and CDR2 (germline): SGHTA, FQGNSA. V was cut by 5 bases and J by 5 bases, with 9 bases left in between.

This chain uses TRBV27 with TRBJ2-7, with no clear D. With 8 bases removed from V and 6 bases from J, the gap between germline ends came to 17 bases. Germline CDR1 is MNHEY and CDR2 is SMNVEV (reference sequence). This CDR3 is 13 amino acids long. Here the CDR3 reads CASPRKTRGEQYF. The CDR3 nucleotides read TGTGCCAGCCCCCGAAAGACGAGAGGCGAGCAGTACTTC.

V and J are TRBV5-4 and TRBJ2-7; D may be TRBD1 or TRBD2 (5 bases each). The germline gives CDR1 SGHNT, CDR2 YYREEE (reference sequence). V lost 4 bases and J 7 bases, leaving 15 bases between the germline ends. CDR3 length: 13 residues. The CDR3 spells CASSNPPGREQYF. The CDR3 DNA reads as TGTGCCAGCAGCAACCCCCCGGGACGGGAGCAGTACTTC.